These 9 T cell receptor beta chains originate from one sample sequenced in a study of control samples from healthy donors and cancer patients. TCRdb's table, derived via immunoSEQ multiplex PCR, lists solely in-frame clones and lacks some. There are 170,000 or so clones in the sample; 94% occur only once, and over 1.3% lies in the top ten. The sample taken for sequencing was blood. These receptors came from a woman under 30 in good health.

The V call is TRBV7-8, the J call TRBJ2-6, with 8 bases that match TRBD1. V lost 3 bases and J lost 4; bases outside the gene matches: 11. CDR3 size: 18 residues. The germline V gene has CDR1 SGHVS and CDR2 FQNEAQ. CDR3 sequence: CASSFDGQGAGGANVLTF. The CDR3 coding sequence is TGTGCCAGCAGCTTTGATGGGCAGGGGGCGGGGGGGGCCAACGTCCTGACTTTC.

The gene calls are TRBV7-8 and TRBJ1-1, with TRBD1 as a possible D gene (6 bases). Germline-derived CDR1 and CDR2 are SGHVS and FQNEAQ. The CDR3 sequence is 16 residues long. V was shortened by 3 bases and J by 1 base, with 15 bases between the two germline ends. The chain's CDR3 is CASSLRGWEGNTEAFF. For the CDR3, the DNA is TGTGCCAGCAGCTTGAGGGGGTGGGAGGGGAACACTGAAGCTTTCTTT.

V usage is TRBV5-6 and J usage is TRBJ1-5; a weak D match, TRBD1 (5 bases). Germline V lookup: CDR1 SGHDT, CDR2 YYEEEE. CDR3 length: 13 amino acids. V dropped 1 base and J dropped 4 bases, with 6 bases sitting between them. This CDR3 reads CASSLTGNQPQHF. CDR3 DNA: TGTGCCAGCAGCTTGACAGGTAATCAGCCCCAGCATTTT.

The CDR3 is CASSLTRGVSYEQYF. The CDR3 DNA is TGTGCCAGCAGCCTCACCCGGGGGGTCTCCTACGAGCAGTACTTC. The chain uses TRBV5-5 and TRBJ2-7; 7 nucleotides align to TRBD2. Per the germline V gene, CDR1 is SGHKS and CDR2 is YYEKEE (reference sequence). V lost 4 bases and J lost 0; bases outside the gene matches: 7. This CDR3 comprises 15 residues.

The chain employs TRBV3-1 (or the pseudogene TRBV3-2) and TRBJ2-6; tentative D call: TRBD2 (6 bases). The CDR3 is 15 residues long. Trimming pared 3 bases from V and 4 bases from J, leaving 10 bases between. The V gene's germline CDR1 is LGHDT and CDR2 YNNKEL (reference sequence). CDR3 nucleotides: TGTGCCAGCAGCCAGGCGGGGCCCGGGGCCAACGTCCTGACTTTC. It is translated as CASSQAGPGANVLTF.

The CDR3 spells CASSSSLRAGGETQYF. In nucleotides, the CDR3 is TGTGCCAGCAGCTCGTCCCTTCGGGCTGGTGGAGAGACCCAGTACTTC. This chain uses TRBV5-8 with TRBJ2-5; D remains ambiguous. CDR3 length: 16 residues. Germline assignment: CDR1 SGHTS and CDR2 YDEGEE. V was pared by 3 bases and J by 4 bases, with 19 bases between.

The V and J genes are TRBV5-1 and TRBJ2-3, with 12 bases aligning to TRBD2. The ends lost 4 bases at V and 0 bases at J; junction bases unmatched: 3. The CDR3 consists of 16 residues. Germline assignment: CDR1 SGHRS and CDR2 YFSETQ. This CDR3 reads CASSRTSGASTDTQYF. The CDR3 DNA follows: TGCGCCAGCAGCCGGACTAGCGGGGCTAGCACAGATACGCAGTATTTT. The variable domain in full, completed from reference TRBV5-1 and TRBJ2-3, reads KAGVTQTPRYLIKTRGQQVTLSCSPISGHRSVSWYQQTPGQGLQFLFEYFSETQRNKGNFPGRFSGRQFSNSRSEMNVSTLELGDSALYLCASSRTSGASTDTQYFGPGTRLTVL.

This rearrangement joins TRBV3-1 (or the pseudogene TRBV3-2) to TRBJ1-1; a possible D gene is TRBD1 (5 bases). The V and J ends lost 6 bases and 5 bases respectively, with 13 bases between them. The length of the CDR3 is 13 residues. The germline V gene encodes CDR1 LGHDT and CDR2 YNNKEL (reference sequence). CDR3 sequence: CASRVTGGTEAFF. The DNA of the CDR3 is TGTGCCAGCAGGGTCACAGGAGGGACTGAAGCTTTCTTT.

The chain joins TRBV5-1 to TRBJ1-1; no firm D call. The V gene's germline CDR1 is SGHRS and CDR2 YFSETQ. The CDR3 covers 15 residues. V shed 0 bases and J shed 0 bases, with 9 bases lying between them. This CDR3 is CASSLAGLLNTEAFF. The DNA for the CDR3 is TGCGCCAGCAGCTTGGCCGGGCTGTTGAACACTGAAGCTTTCTTT.